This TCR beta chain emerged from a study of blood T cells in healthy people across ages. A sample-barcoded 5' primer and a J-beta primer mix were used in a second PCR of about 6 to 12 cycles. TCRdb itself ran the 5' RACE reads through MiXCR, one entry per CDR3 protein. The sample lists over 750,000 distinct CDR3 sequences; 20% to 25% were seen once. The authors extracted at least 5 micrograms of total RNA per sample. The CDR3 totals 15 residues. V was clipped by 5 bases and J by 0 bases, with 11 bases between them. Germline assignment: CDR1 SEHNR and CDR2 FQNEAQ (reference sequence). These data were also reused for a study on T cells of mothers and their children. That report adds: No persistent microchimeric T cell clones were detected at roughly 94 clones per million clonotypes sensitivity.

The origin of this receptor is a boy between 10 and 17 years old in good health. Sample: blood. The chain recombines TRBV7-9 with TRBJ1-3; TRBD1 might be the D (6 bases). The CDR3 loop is CASSETGSSGNTIYF. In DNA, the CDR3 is TGTGCCAGCAGCGAGACAGGTTCCTCTGGAAACACCATATATTTT.